The 19 T cell receptor beta chains listed next were all sequenced from one sample in a study of response to subunit inactivated influenza vaccine. TCRdb called the RT-PCR reads again in MiXCR, with one record for every CDR3 protein. The table shows around 530,000 distinct CDR3 sequences, with about 15% occurring only once. The specimen comprised CD4+ T cells sorted from PBMCs, sampled less than 30 months after vaccination. These receptors were taken from a man aged 45 to 70 who received an inactivated influenza vaccine.

This clonotype was counted between two and nine times. CDR3 residues: CASSPLPGDTEAFF. CDR3 sequence (DNA): TGCGCCAGCAGCCCCCTCCCCGGGGACACTGAAGCTTTCTTT. The V and J genes are TRBV5-1 and TRBJ1-1; the D is unclear. CDR3 length: 14 amino acids. Germline values: CDR1 SGHRS, CDR2 YFSETQ. Trimming took off 4 bases at V and 3 bases at J, with 13 bases between the two ends.

There are a few counts of this clonotype. The rearrangement links TRBV7-8 to TRBJ1-3; D remains unclear. Trimming shortened V by 5 bases and J by 0 bases, and 11 bases separated the two germline ends. The CDR3 consists of 15 residues. Germline loops: CDR1 SGHVS, CDR2 FQNEAQ. The CDR3 nucleotides are TGTGCCAGCAGCCAGCGGACGGCCTCTGGAAACACCATATATTTT. It codes for CASSQRTASGNTIYF.

This clonotype has only a few counts. The genes are TRBV12-3 or TRBV12-4 and TRBJ1-2, with D uncertain. V was trimmed by 7 bases and J by 4 bases, leaving 13 bases between them. The CDR3 is made up of 13 amino acids. The CDR3 sequence: CASTPLSAYGYTF. CDR3 coding DNA: TGTGCCAGCACCCCCCTAAGCGCCTATGGCTACACCTTC.

The V gene is TRBV7-2, the J gene TRBJ2-1, with 7 bases identical to TRBD1. This CDR3 is built from 16 residues. V lost 0 bases and J lost 7; bases outside the gene matches: 9. Germline V lookup: CDR1 SGHTA, CDR2 FQGNSA. The CDR3 loop is CASSLALSGGQNEQFF. CDR3 bases: TGTGCCAGCAGCTTAGCCTTGTCAGGGGGTCAGAATGAGCAGTTCTTC.

This clonotype was counted only a few times. J is TRBJ1-2 and V is TRBV27, with D possibly TRBD1 on 5 matching bases. The CDR3 has 15 amino acids. V lost 5 bases and J 5 bases, leaving 18 bases between the germline ends. Germline-derived CDR1 and CDR2 are MNHEY and SMNVEV (reference sequence). For the CDR3, the DNA is TGTGCCAGCAGTCGGGGGGGTGGGGCGCCGTATGGCTACACCTTC. Amino acids: CASSRGGGAPYGYTF.

This chain connects TRBV3-1 to TRBJ1-6, with TRBD1 as a possible D gene (5 bases). Deletions cut 4 bases from V and 10 bases from J, with 17 bases between. CDR1 and CDR2 (germline): LGHDT, YNNKEL (reference sequence). This CDR3 region has 15 residues. CDR3 sequence reads: CASSRDIGQGSPLHF. CDR3 coding DNA: TGTGCCAGCAGCCGTGATATTGGGCAGGGATCACCCCTCCACTTT.

This clonotype was recorded a few times. The rearrangement links TRBV20-1 to TRBJ2-5; the D is unclear. The V and J ends lost 0 bases and 4 bases respectively, with 9 bases between them. The CDR3 runs 13 residues. Germline V lookup: CDR1 DFQATT, CDR2 SNEGSKA (reference sequence). The CDR3 sequence is CSARDLLPETQYF. The CDR3 region has the DNA TGCAGTGCTAGAGATCTGCTCCCAGAGACCCAGTACTTC.

This clonotype was seen a handful of times. The rearrangement links TRBV6-1 to TRBJ2-2; either TRBD1 or TRBD2 may supply D (5 bases each). Germline values: CDR1 MNHNS, CDR2 SASEGT. This CDR3 spans 16 amino acids. The V gene lost 6 bases and the J gene lost 1 base, with 15 bases spanning the gap. CDR3 nucleotide sequence: TGTGCCAGCAGCCGAGTGGGACCCAAGAACACCGGGGAGCTGTTTTTT. The encoded protein is CASSRVGPKNTGELFF.

CDR3 protein: CASSRLTQGRNEQFF. In DNA, the CDR3 is TGCGCCAGCAGCCGCCTCACACAGGGGAGAAATGAGCAGTTCTTC. This rearrangement joins TRBV5-1 to TRBJ2-1; the match to TRBD1 covers 7 bases. The CDR3 loop spans 15 amino acids. Germline trimming cut 4 bases from V and 7 bases from J; bases unmatched to any gene: 11. Per the germline V gene, CDR1 is SGHRS and CDR2 is YFSETQ.

This clonotype appeared many times. Relative to the germline gene, one junction end is altered; a read error may explain this. The rearrangement links TRBV7-7 to TRBJ2-2, with a weak D call TRBD1 (6 bases). The CDR3 totals 14 residues. The germline CDR1 and CDR2 sequences are SSHAT and FNYEAQ (reference sequence). DNA of the CDR3: TGTGCTAGCAGCTTAGACGGACAGTCCGGGGAGCTGTTTTTT. It specifies CASSLDGQSGELFF.

The rearrangement links TRBV19 to TRBJ2-5; perhaps TRBD1 as D (5 bases). The germline V gene encodes CDR1 LNHDA and CDR2 SQIVND (reference sequence). The CDR3 runs 17 residues. V lost 2 bases to trimming and J lost 5 bases, with 21 bases between them. The CDR3 is CASSISPTAYPGETQYF. In nucleotides, the CDR3 is TGTGCCAGTAGTATAAGCCCGACAGCCTACCCCGGGGAGACCCAGTACTTC. The whole variable domain, filled in from reference TRBV19 and TRBJ2-5, reads DGGITQSPKYLFRKEGQNVTLSCEQNLNHDAMYWYRQDPGQGLRLIYYSQIVNDFQKGDIAEGYSVSREKKESFPLTVTSAQKNPTAFYLCASSISPTAYPGETQYFGPGTRLLVL.

The genes are TRBV7-2 and TRBJ1-1, with 7 bases aligning to TRBD1. Germline loops: CDR1 SGHTA, CDR2 FQGNSA. The CDR3 extends over 14 amino acids. Unmatched junction bases numbered 5, after V lost 6 bases and J lost 1 base. CDR3 sequence: CASSRQGSNTEAFF. As DNA, the CDR3 is TGTGCCAGCAGTCGACAGGGCTCGAACACTGAAGCTTTCTTT.

This clonotype occurred a few times. CDR3 nucleotides: TGTGCCACCCGGAGTGGAAGGGGGGATGAGACCCAGTACTTC. This translates into CATRSGRGDETQYF. The V gene is TRBV7-2, the J gene TRBJ2-5; either TRBD1 or TRBD2 may supply D (6 bases each). The germline gives CDR1 SGHTA, CDR2 FQGNSA. CDR3 length: 14 residues. V lost 10 bases to trimming and J lost 5 bases, with 20 bases between them.

This chain connects TRBV5-1 to TRBJ2-3, with D maybe TRBD1 (6 bases). The CDR3 has 14 amino acids. Germline values: CDR1 SGHRS, CDR2 YFSETQ. The V end lost 6 bases, the J end lost 1 base, and 12 bases lay between the germline ends. The CDR3 coding sequence is TGCGCCAGCACAGGGACATCTCGCACAGATACGCAGTATTTT. Amino acid sequence: CASTGTSRTDTQYF.

The rearrangement links TRBV15 to TRBJ2-3; 8 bases map to TRBD1. Germline CDR1 is LNHNV and CDR2 is YYDKDF (reference sequence). The CDR3 has 15 amino acids. V was pared by 3 bases and J by 2 bases, with 4 bases of the junction left unmatched. CDR3 sequence (DNA): TGTGCCACCAGCAGGCCGGGACAGGACACAGATACGCAGTATTTT. Protein: CATSRPGQDTDTQYF. The full variable domain, completed using reference TRBV15 and TRBJ2-3, is DAMVIQNPRYQVTQFGKPVTLSCSQTLNHNVMYWYQQKSSQAPKLLFHYYDKDFNNEADTPDNFQSRRPNTSFCFLDIRSPGLGDTAMYLCATSRPGQDTDTQYFGPGTRLTVL.

This clonotype turned up a few times. CDR3 sequence: CASSRQWGDEQYF. Written as DNA, the CDR3 is TGCGCCAGCAGCCGACAATGGGGCGACGAGCAGTACTTC. The rearrangement links TRBV5-1 to TRBJ2-7; the D gene is possibly TRBD1 (5 bases). V was clipped by 4 bases and J by 5 bases, with 13 bases between them. Germline V gene data show CDR1 as SGHRS and CDR2 as YFSETQ. The CDR3 extends over 13 amino acids. Based on the CDR3 plus reference TRBV5-1 and TRBJ2-7, the full variable domain is KAGVTQTPRYLIKTRGQQVTLSCSPISGHRSVSWYQQTPGQGLQFLFEYFSETQRNKGNFPGRFSGRQFSNSRSEMNVSTLELGDSALYLCASSRQWGDEQYFGPGTRLTVT.

This clonotype appeared a few times. V and J are TRBV20-1 and TRBJ2-1; 7 bases fit TRBD1. From germline, CDR1 is DFQATT and CDR2 SNEGSKA (reference sequence). CDR3 length: 16 amino acids. Unmatched junction bases numbered 14, after V lost 4 bases and J lost 5 bases. The CDR3 nucleotides are TGCAGTGCTACCCAAAGACAGGGCCGACCACACAATGAGCAGTTCTTC. Protein sequence: CSATQRQGRPHNEQFF.

This clonotype appeared many times. V gene TRBV29-1 combines with J gene TRBJ1-2, with D possibly being TRBD1 (5 bases). There are 13 residues in the CDR3. Germline V gives CDR1 SQVTM, CDR2 ANQGSEA. V was cut by 7 bases and J by 6 bases, with 18 bases left in between. In DNA form, the CDR3 reads TGCAGCGCGACCCGGGCGGAGGGGAATGGCTACACCTTC. It specifies CSATRAEGNGYTF.

The CDR3 spells CSADYPTGELFF. Here the CDR3 DNA reads TGCAGCGCGGACTACCCCACCGGGGAGCTGTTTTTT. This chain uses TRBV29-1 with TRBJ2-2; possible D gene TRBD2, 6 bases. This CDR3 is 12 amino acids long. CDR1 and CDR2 from the germline V gene are SQVTM and ANQGSEA. V was pared by 7 bases and J by 4 bases, with 10 bases between.